The sequence of this TCR beta chain was determined in a study of blood T cell repertoires in COVID-19. Source study methods: It was from reference gene primer amplification that nucleated cell counts were estimated. Using immunoSEQ multiplex PCR, the repertoire was profiled, and TCRdb retains in-frame clones only, with some absent. Clonal size and the V and J genes are those of that table, whereas D and trimming came from the DNA. The table lists about 14,000 clones, 73% of them singletons. The clonotype originates from a man aged 65-85 years with acute or convalescent COVID-19. The specimen was peripheral blood.

The CDR3 coding sequence is TGTGCCAGCAGCAAAAAGGGGGTGATAGGAGTCTCGAGTCGGGAGCAGTTCTTC. Protein: CASSKKGVIGVSSREQFF. The chain has TRBV21-1 and TRBJ2-1; the table assigns TRBD1, which was not confirmed against the DNA. TRBV21-1 is labeled a pseudogene. The CDR3 sequence is 18 residues long.